This paragraph reports one T cell receptor beta chain. Its antigen is unidentified. The sample is drawn from a study of cytomegalovirus exposure and HLA in healthy donors. The germline CDR1 and CDR2 sequences are MDHEN and SYDVKM. V shed 5 bases, J shed 2 bases, and the junction held 3 bases outside the gene matches. The CDR3 totals 15 residues. Using immunoSEQ multiplex PCR, the repertoire was profiled, and TCRdb retains in-frame clones only, with some absent. The repertoire has about 54,000 clones, approximately 89% of them found once; the top ten carry approximately 8.4%. Study-wide findings and caveats: In vitro, three CMV-associated chains proved specific for CMV antigens. The dataset shows that most TCR sequences were rare, while some public TCRs occurred in many donors.

This TCR was recovered from a woman aged 18 to 35 in good health and CMV-seropositive. Sample: PBMCs. The rearrangement uses TRBV28 and TRBJ1-5; 10 bases align to TRBD1. In DNA form, the CDR3 reads TGTGCCAGCAGTGGGGACAGGGGTGGCAATCAGCCCCAGCATTTT. Translation: CASSGDRGGNQPQHF.